This is a list of T cell receptor beta chains from one sample in a study of blood T cell repertoires in COVID-19. Here immunoSEQ multiplex PCR was the method, and the copy in TCRdb shows in-frame clones only, minus some. This sample has fewer than 150,000 clones, with about 87% found just once. What was sequenced was PBMCs or T cells enriched from blood (not recorded which). Every receptor here comes from a man aged 50 to 59 in a cohort exposed to, infected with or recovered from COVID-19 (not recorded which). CDR3s include the opening cysteine and the closing phenylalanine or tryptophan. A D gene is named only where the DNA matches it firmly. For some rows the clone size is stated as once, few or many, or as a class when expanded; others skip it.

TRBD1,few,TRBJ1-5,TRBV5-1,CASSLQGASNQPQHF
NA,NA,TRBJ1-2,TRBV6-2/TRBV6-3,CASSWGENDTF
TRBD1,NA,TRBJ2-7,TRBV30,CAWSLDRGASYEQYF
NA,NA,TRBJ1-4,TRBV5-1,CASSEFMPADEKLFF
NA,NA,TRBJ1-2,TRBV18,CASSPVAGPSDGYTF
NA,NA,TRBJ1-2,TRBV30,CAWTVTGSYTF
TRBD2,NA,TRBJ2-1,TRBV6-5,CASLPTSGGPNEQFF
TRBD2,NA,TRBJ2-7,TRBV18,CASSPLPTSGGAYEQYF
NA,NA,TRBJ2-5,TRBV2,CASSAWTEETQYF
TRBD1,NA,TRBJ1-5,TRBV5-1,CASSSGTENQPQHF
NA,NA,TRBJ2-6,TRBV19,CASSPLPGVSGANVLTF
TRBD1,NA,TRBJ2-7,TRBV19,CASSRTGPGYEQYF
TRBD2,NA,TRBJ2-5,TRBV14,CASSQYGAGLGRETQYF
TRBD1,NA,TRBJ1-2,TRBV5-4,CASSLDGGTGGDFRSYTF
NA,NA,TRBJ1-3,TRBV3-1/TRBV3-2,CASSQVSGNTIYF
TRBD2,NA,TRBJ2-1,TRBV6-2/TRBV6-3,CASSPFTSLAGVEQFF
NA,NA,TRBJ1-1,TRBV30,CAWSAPGTEAFF
NA,once,TRBJ1-1,TRBV7-3,CASSWTLNTEAFF
TRBD1,NA,TRBJ1-2,TRBV7-9,CASSFPSGTGGAGGYGYTF
TRBD2,NA,TRBJ2-3,TRBV15,CATSNSPGLAGETQYF
NA,NA,TRBJ1-1,TRBV25-1,CASSGHQMNTEAFF
TRBD1,few,TRBJ1-6,TRBV7-2,CASSLVGQVSSPLHF
NA,NA,TRBJ2-7,TRBV5-4,CASSLDRLVGDYEQYF
NA,few,TRBJ1-6,TRBV6-2/TRBV6-3,CASSYPDSDNSPLHF
NA,NA,TRBJ1-1,TRBV2,CASSWGSLNTEAFF
NA,NA,TRBJ1-3,TRBV12-5,CASGQSGNTIYF
NA,NA,TRBJ2-6,TRBV18,CASSPLLSDTNNVLTF
NA,NA,TRBJ2-7,TRBV9,CASSVGGRAPSYEQYF
NA,NA,TRBJ2-5,TRBV23-1,CASSQSRGPTLQETQYF
NA,NA,TRBJ1-5,TRBV19,CASSGLFAAAGQPQHF
NA,NA,TRBJ2-3,TRBV7-6,CASSHYGDTQYF
TRBD1,NA,TRBJ1-3,TRBV10-3,CAISESARGNTIYF
NA,NA,TRBJ1-3,TRBV28,CASSFSSGNTIYF
NA,NA,TRBJ2-3,TRBV7-3,CASSLKAGGASTDTQYF
TRBD2,few,TRBJ2-1,TRBV7-9,CASSFSGSVYNEQFF
TRBD1,NA,TRBJ2-7,TRBV27,CASRGQGTGDSYEQYF
TRBD1,NA,TRBJ1-2,TRBV30,CAWSVPGQGRYGYTF
TRBD1,NA,TRBJ2-7,TRBV2,CASSGDRGDEQYF
NA,few,TRBJ2-1,TRBV9,CASSVGWQGGDEQFF
TRBD2,NA,TRBJ2-3,TRBV24-1,CATSEREPLTDTQYF
TRBD2,NA,TRBJ2-3,TRBV5-4,CASSFAGGVTDTQYF
NA,few,TRBJ1-2,TRBV4-1,CASSQDRGDYGYTF
NA,NA,TRBJ1-5,TRBV3-1/TRBV3-2,CASSQGRGNQPQHF
NA,once,TRBJ2-3,TRBV13,CASSFSDTDTQYF
NA,few,TRBJ1-2,TRBV5-5,CASSSEGGYGYTF
TRBD1,NA,TRBJ1-2,TRBV19,CATNTGGSGYTF
TRBD1,NA,TRBJ2-3,TRBV6-2/TRBV6-3,CASSYSLGQISTDTQYF
TRBD2,NA,TRBJ2-5,TRBV19,CASSIRLASIKETQYF